These 21 T cell receptor beta chains came from one sample sequenced in a study of ipilimumab plus nivolumab after autologous stem cell transplantation. The method was immunoSEQ multiplex PCR; TCRdb's version includes in-frame clones alone and lacks a portion of them. The data contain around 15,000 clones, about 81% of them singletons. Sequences were derived from PBMCs, sampled in a trial of ipilimumab plus nivolumab as post-transplant consolidation. The receptor source for this set is a male donor with diffuse large B-cell lymphoma.

The chain has TRBV10-1 and TRBJ2-1, with D perhaps matching TRBD1 (6 bases). V was shortened by 9 bases and J by 5 bases, with 14 bases between the two germline ends. Germline CDR1 WNHNN, CDR2 SYGVQD (reference sequence). The CDR3 sequence is 13 residues long. CDR3 region: CARAGAPNNEQFF. In nucleotides, the CDR3 is TGCGCCAGAGCAGGGGCCCCCAACAATGAGCAGTTCTTC.

The genes are TRBV5-5 and TRBJ1-6; possible D gene TRBD1, 5 bases. CDR1 is SGHKS, CDR2 YYEKEE, per germline (reference sequence). The length of the CDR3 is 14 residues. V was shortened by 6 bases and J by 6 bases, with 13 bases between the two germline ends. The DNA of the CDR3 is TGTGCCAGCAACGAGTGGAGGGGTAATTCACCCCTCCACTTT. Translation gives CASNEWRGNSPLHF. Together with reference TRBV5-5 and TRBJ1-6, the CDR3 gives the full variable domain: DAGVTQSPTHLIKTRGQQVTLRCSPISGHKSVSWYQQVLGQGPQFIFQYYEKEERGRGNFPDRFSARQFPNYSSELNVNALLLGDSALYLCASNEWRGNSPLHFGNGTRLTVT.

This rearrangement joins TRBV19 to TRBJ1-1, with unresolved D. Germline assignment: CDR1 LNHDA and CDR2 SQIVND (reference sequence). V lost 10 bases to trimming and J lost 1 base, with 13 bases between them. CDR3 length: 13 residues. The CDR3 coding sequence is TGTGCCACCCTCCCCGCTGGGAACACTGAAGCTTTCTTT. Its translation is CATLPAGNTEAFF.

The chain is built from TRBV30 and TRBJ2-7; TRBD1 aligns across 9 bases. The germline V gene has CDR1 GTSNPN and CDR2 SVGIG (reference sequence). This CDR3 comprises 14 residues. The V segment lost 7 bases and the J segment 6 bases; nucleotides outside the gene matches: 13. For the CDR3, the DNA is TGTGCCTCCCACCCCCGCGGGGACAGGGTCGAGCAGTACTTC. Protein: CASHPRGDRVEQYF.

Worth noting for this clone: This sequence may be a read error, since a much larger clone differs from it by one base. The V call is TRBV10-3, the J call TRBJ2-2; D is perhaps TRBD1 or TRBD2 (5 bases each). This CDR3 comprises 11 residues. Germline CDR1 ENHRY, CDR2 SYGVKD. Here the CDR3 DNA reads TGTGCCACCGAGGACACCGGGGAGCCGTTTTTT. Its protein is CATEDTGEPFF.

This clone was detected only a few times. The gene calls are TRBV5-4 and TRBJ2-4; no clear D. In germline, CDR1 is SGHNT, CDR2 YYREEE (reference sequence). Trimming left V 4 bases short and J 0 bases short, with 14 bases between. The length of the CDR3 is 16 residues. The chain's CDR3 is CASSPFVLVAKNIQYF. The CDR3, as DNA: TGTGCCAGCAGCCCGTTCGTCCTTGTAGCCAAAAACATTCAGTACTTC.

The rearrangement uses TRBV18 and TRBJ2-2, with a possible D match to TRBD1 (5 bases). V lost 1 base and J 11 bases, leaving 8 bases between the germline ends. The CDR3 is 12 amino acids. Germline V gene data show CDR1 as KGHSH and CDR2 as LQKENI. The CDR3 DNA sequence: TGTGCCAGCTCACCACGGGGCGGTGAGCTGTTTTTT. Residues: CASSPRGGELFF.

The genes are TRBV7-3 and TRBJ2-1, with D hard to call. The CDR3 length is 14 residues. CDR1 SGHTA and CDR2 FQGTGA come from the germline V gene. Trimming cost V 5 bases and J 5 bases, with 13 bases left between them. The CDR3 reads CASSALGVDNEQFF. The CDR3 DNA reads TGTGCCAGCAGCGCCCTAGGAGTAGACAATGAGCAGTTCTTC. Based on the CDR3 plus reference TRBV7-3 and TRBJ2-1, the full variable domain is GAGVSQTPSNKVTEKGKYVELRCDPISGHTALYWYRQSLGQGPEFLIYFQGTGAADDSGLPNDRFFAVRPEGSVSTLKIQRTERGDSAVYLCASSALGVDNEQFFGPGTRLTVL.

The chain joins TRBV5-1 to TRBJ2-7, with D perhaps TRBD2 (5 bases). The V end was cut by 5 bases, the J end by 0 bases, with 12 bases between. Germline assignment: CDR1 SGHRS and CDR2 YFSETQ. CDR3 length: 14 residues. The CDR3, as DNA: TGCGCCAGCAGTTCGGGGTGGAGCTCCTACGAGCAGTACTTC. It specifies CASSSGWSSYEQYF.

This rearrangement joins TRBV28 to TRBJ1-2, with 8 bases fitting TRBD1. The CDR3 has 13 amino acids. The V and J ends lost 6 bases and 8 bases, in that order; junction bases with no gene match: 8. Germline V gene lookup returns CDR1 MDHEN and CDR2 SYDVKM. The CDR3 region has the DNA TGTGCCAGCAGCCTGGACAGGGCCTGGGGCTACACCTTC. It is translated as CASSLDRAWGYTF.

This rearrangement joins TRBV18 to TRBJ2-1; no clear D. The CDR3 is made up of 12 amino acids. V lost 3 bases and J lost 7, with 7 bases in between. The germline CDR1 and CDR2 sequences are KGHSH and LQKENI. CDR3 sequence (DNA): TGTGCCAGCTCACCGGGGTCGAATGAGCAGTTCTTC. Translation gives CASSPGSNEQFF.

This clone came up once. The V and J genes are TRBV28 and TRBJ1-1; D may be TRBD1 (5 bases). Germline lookup yields CDR1 MDHEN and CDR2 SYDVKM. With 6 bases removed from V and 4 bases from J, the gap between germline ends came to 24 bases. The CDR3 is 17 residues long. CDR3 bases: TGTGCCAGCAGCGGACGGCCGGGCAGGGTCAGACGCACTGAAGCTTTCTTT. Protein product: CASSGRPGRVRRTEAFF.

The chain joins TRBV6-1 to TRBJ2-4, with D tentatively TRBD2 (7 bases). CDR3 length: 15 residues. Trimming removed 3 bases at V and 2 bases at J, with 11 bases between. Germline values: CDR1 MNHNS, CDR2 SASEGT. The CDR3, as DNA: TGTGCCAGCAGTGAGGGGGGGACAACCAAAAACATTCAGTACTTC. It encodes CASSEGGTTKNIQYF.

This chain links TRBV11-3 with TRBJ2-5, with 8 bases matching TRBD2. The CDR3 has 15 amino acids. Germline CDR1 is SGHNT and CDR2 is YENEEA. The V gene end was trimmed by 1 base and the J gene end by 1 base; junction bases not matched to a gene: 2. This CDR3 reads CASSLGGGPQETQYF. CDR3 bases: TGTGCCAGCAGCTTAGGCGGGGGGCCCCAAGAGACCCAGTACTTC.

This rearrangement joins TRBV7-6 to TRBJ2-2; possible D gene TRBD1, 6 bases. Trimming took 1 base from V and 5 from J, leaving 8 bases between them. CDR1 and CDR2 (germline): SGHVS, FNYEAQ. The CDR3 runs to 14 residues. CDR3 sequence: CASSLVQGTGELFF. The CDR3 bases are TGTGCCAGCAGCTTAGTGCAGGGGACCGGGGAGCTGTTTTTT. Full variable domain (rest looked up from reference TRBV7-6 and TRBJ2-2): GAGVSQSPRYKVTKRGQDVALRCDPISGHVSLYWYRQALGQGPEFLTYFNYEAQQDKSGLPNDRFSAERPEGSISTLTIQRTEQRDSAMYRCASSLVQGTGELFFGEGSRLTVL.

V and J are TRBV2 and TRBJ2-3; weak D call: TRBD2 (5 bases). The CDR3 runs to 16 residues. CDR1 and CDR2 (germline): SNHLY, FYNNEI. Trimming stripped 6 bases from V and 4 bases from J, with 20 bases between. CDR3 coding DNA: TGTGCCAGCAGGGCCCCACTAGTTTGGGCTCCAGATACGCAGTATTTT. Its protein is CASRAPLVWAPDTQYF.

J is TRBJ2-3 and V is TRBV9; D call uncertain. Trimming shortened V by 0 bases and J by 1 base, and 9 bases separated the two germline ends. Germline CDR1 reads SGDLS; CDR2 reads YYNGEE. The CDR3 loop spans 15 amino acids. CDR3 loop: CASSVGVGGTDTQYF. In DNA form, the CDR3 reads TGTGCCAGCAGCGTAGGGGTTGGGGGCACAGATACGCAGTATTTT.

The chain joins TRBV28 to TRBJ1-2; 7 bases map to TRBD1. Germline V lookup: CDR1 MDHEN, CDR2 SYDVKM. Unmatched junction bases numbered 9, after V lost 5 bases and J lost 6 bases. CDR3 size: 14 residues. The CDR3 spells CASSVTGQRDGYTF. As DNA, the CDR3 is TGTGCCAGCAGTGTAACGGGACAGCGAGATGGCTACACCTTC.

This sequence joins TRBV5-6 and TRBJ1-2; D remains ambiguous. This CDR3 contains 14 residues. Germline CDR1 and CDR2: SGHDT and YYEEEE. Trimming pared 1 base from V and 2 bases from J, leaving 9 bases between. The CDR3 region is CASSLLGRNYGYTF. CDR3 coding DNA: TGTGCCAGCAGCTTGTTGGGCAGGAACTATGGCTACACCTTC.

This chain uses TRBV19 with TRBJ1-2, with a possible D match to TRBD1 (5 bases). CDR3 size: 13 residues. Germline lookup yields CDR1 LNHDA and CDR2 SQIVND (reference sequence). The V gene lost 6 bases and the J gene lost 4 bases, with 12 bases spanning the gap. The CDR3 DNA reads TGTGCCAGTAGATGGGGACGGAGCTATGGCTACACCTTC. This sequence encodes CASRWGRSYGYTF.

This sequence joins TRBV25-1 and TRBJ1-1; maybe TRBD1 (5 bases). V gave up 5 bases and J gave up 8 bases, with 12 bases separating them. The CDR3 runs 12 residues. Germline CDR1 reads MGHDK; CDR2 reads SYGVNS. The CDR3 spells CASSQTAIEAFF. As DNA, the CDR3 is TGTGCCAGCAGTCAGACAGCCATCGAAGCTTTCTTT.